This entry describes one T cell receptor (beta chain). Its target is not known. The data derive from a study of T cells in localized non-small cell lung cancer. Study results and limitations: Heterogeneity remains possible because sequencing was limited to only one tumor region. With higher T cell density in blood came longer overall survival. Uninvolved adjacent lung had more T cell clonality than any other tissue, topping tumor. The appearance of a median 57 of the top 100 tumor clones was seen in adjacent lung.

CDR3 length: 13 residues. Unmatched junction bases numbered 12, after V lost 11 bases and J lost 6 bases. The germline gives CDR1 MNHGY, CDR2 SAAAGT. Clones were sequenced by immunoSEQ multiplex PCR, and TCRdb holds only the in-frame ones, with some missing. The table lists about 6,800 clones, approximately 40% of them singletons. The rearrangement uses TRBV6-8 and TRBJ2-7; 8 bases fit TRBD1. Sequencing was performed on lung tumor tissue, taken before any cancer treatment. The receptor's source is a man aged 40 to 75 with stage III lung adenocarcinoma. The CDR3 loop is CAGGGTGTSEQYF. In nucleotides, the CDR3 is TGTGCCGGAGGGGGGACAGGAACGTCCGAGCAGTACTTC.